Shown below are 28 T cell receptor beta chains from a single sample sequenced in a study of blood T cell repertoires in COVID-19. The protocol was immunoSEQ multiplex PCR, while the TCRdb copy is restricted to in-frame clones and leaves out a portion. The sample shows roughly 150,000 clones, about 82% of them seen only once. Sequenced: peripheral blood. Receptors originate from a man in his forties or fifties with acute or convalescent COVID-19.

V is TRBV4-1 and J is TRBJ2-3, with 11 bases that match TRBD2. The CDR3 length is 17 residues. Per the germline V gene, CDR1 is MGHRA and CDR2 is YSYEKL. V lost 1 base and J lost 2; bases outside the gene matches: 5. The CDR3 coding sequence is TGCGCCAGCAGCCAAGCAATGGGACTAGCGGTCACAGATACGCAGTATTTT. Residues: CASSQAMGLAVTDTQYF.

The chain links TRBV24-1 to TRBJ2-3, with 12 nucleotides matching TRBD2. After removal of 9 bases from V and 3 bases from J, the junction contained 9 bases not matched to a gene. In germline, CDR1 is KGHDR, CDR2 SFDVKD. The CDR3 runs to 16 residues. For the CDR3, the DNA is TGTGCCACCGGGCTAGCGGGAGGGCCGAATACAGATACGCAGTATTTT. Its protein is CATGLAGGPNTDTQYF.

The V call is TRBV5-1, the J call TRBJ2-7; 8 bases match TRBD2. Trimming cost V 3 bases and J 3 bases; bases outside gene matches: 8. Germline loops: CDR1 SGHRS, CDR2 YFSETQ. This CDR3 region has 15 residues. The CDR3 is CASSSGGATNYEQYF. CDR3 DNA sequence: TGCGCCAGCAGCTCCGGGGGGGCGACGAACTACGAGCAGTACTTC. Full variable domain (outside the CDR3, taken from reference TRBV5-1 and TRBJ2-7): KAGVTQTPRYLIKTRGQQVTLSCSPISGHRSVSWYQQTPGQGLQFLFEYFSETQRNKGNFPGRFSGRQFSNSRSEMNVSTLELGDSALYLCASSSGGATNYEQYFGPGTRLTVT.

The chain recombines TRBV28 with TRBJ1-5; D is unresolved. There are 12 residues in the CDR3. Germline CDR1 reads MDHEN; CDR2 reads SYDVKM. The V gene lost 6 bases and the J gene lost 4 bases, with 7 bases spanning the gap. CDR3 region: CASSLLNQPQHF. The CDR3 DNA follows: TGTGCCAGCAGCCTACTTAATCAGCCCCAGCATTTT.

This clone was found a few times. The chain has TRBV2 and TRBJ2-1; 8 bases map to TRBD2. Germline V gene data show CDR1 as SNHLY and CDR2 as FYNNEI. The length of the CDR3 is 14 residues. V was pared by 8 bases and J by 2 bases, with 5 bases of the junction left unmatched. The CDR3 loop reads CASQAGVPYNEQFF. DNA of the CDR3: TGTGCCAGCCAAGCGGGGGTCCCCTACAATGAGCAGTTCTTC.

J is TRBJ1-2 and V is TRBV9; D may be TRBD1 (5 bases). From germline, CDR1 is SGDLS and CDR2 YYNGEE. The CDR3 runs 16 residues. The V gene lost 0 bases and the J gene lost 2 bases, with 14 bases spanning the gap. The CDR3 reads CASSVATGRGNYGYTF. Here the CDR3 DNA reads TGTGCCAGCAGCGTAGCTACAGGCCGAGGAAACTATGGCTACACCTTC.

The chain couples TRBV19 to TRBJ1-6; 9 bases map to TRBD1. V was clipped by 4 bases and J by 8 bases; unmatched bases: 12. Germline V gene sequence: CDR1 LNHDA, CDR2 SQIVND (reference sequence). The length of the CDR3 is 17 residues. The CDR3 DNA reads TGTGCCAGTAGTAGGGGCTCCGGGACAGGGTCGTATTCACCCCTCCACTTT. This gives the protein CASSRGSGTGSYSPLHF. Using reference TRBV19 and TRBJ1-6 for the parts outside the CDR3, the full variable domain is DGGITQSPKYLFRKEGQNVTLSCEQNLNHDAMYWYRQDPGQGLRLIYYSQIVNDFQKGDIAEGYSVSREKKESFPLTVTSAQKNPTAFYLCASSRGSGTGSYSPLHFGNGTRLTVT.

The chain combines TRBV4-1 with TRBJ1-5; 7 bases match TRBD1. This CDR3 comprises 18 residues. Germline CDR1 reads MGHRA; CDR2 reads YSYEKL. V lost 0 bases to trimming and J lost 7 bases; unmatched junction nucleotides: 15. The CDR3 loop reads CASSQDRPVQGSKQPQHF. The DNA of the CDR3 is TGCGCCAGCAGCCAAGATAGACCTGTACAGGGGAGTAAGCAGCCCCAGCATTTT.

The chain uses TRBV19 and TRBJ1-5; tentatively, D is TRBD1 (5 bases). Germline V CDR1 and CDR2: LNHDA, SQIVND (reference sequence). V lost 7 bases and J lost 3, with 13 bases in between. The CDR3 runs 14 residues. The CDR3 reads CASNWGSNNQPQHF. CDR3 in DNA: TGTGCCAGTAATTGGGGCAGCAACAATCAGCCCCAGCATTTT. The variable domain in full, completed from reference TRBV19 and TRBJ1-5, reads DGGITQSPKYLFRKEGQNVTLSCEQNLNHDAMYWYRQDPGQGLRLIYYSQIVNDFQKGDIAEGYSVSREKKESFPLTVTSAQKNPTAFYLCASNWGSNNQPQHFGDGTRLSIL.

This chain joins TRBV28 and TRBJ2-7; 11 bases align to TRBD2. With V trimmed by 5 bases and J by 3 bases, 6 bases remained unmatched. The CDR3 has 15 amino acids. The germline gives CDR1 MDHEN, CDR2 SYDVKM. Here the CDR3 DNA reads TGTGCCAGCAGTACTCTAGCGGGGGGATACTACGAGCAGTACTTC. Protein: CASSTLAGGYYEQYF.

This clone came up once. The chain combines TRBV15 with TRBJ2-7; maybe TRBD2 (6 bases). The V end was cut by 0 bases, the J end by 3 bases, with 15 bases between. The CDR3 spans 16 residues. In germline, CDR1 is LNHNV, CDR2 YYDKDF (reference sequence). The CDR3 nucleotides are TGTGCCACCAGCAGAGATGGGGCAGGACTAATCTACGAGCAGTACTTC. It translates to CATSRDGAGLIYEQYF.

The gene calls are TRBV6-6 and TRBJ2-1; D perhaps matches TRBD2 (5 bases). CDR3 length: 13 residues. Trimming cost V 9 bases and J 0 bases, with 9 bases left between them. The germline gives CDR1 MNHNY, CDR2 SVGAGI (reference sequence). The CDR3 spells CASCGFSYNEQFF. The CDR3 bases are TGTGCCAGTTGCGGGTTCTCCTACAATGAGCAGTTCTTC.

CDR3 coding DNA: TGCGCCAGCAGCTCGACTAGCGGGTCGAGCTCCTACAATGAGCAGTTCTTC. This translates into CASSSTSGSSSYNEQFF. The rearrangement joins TRBV5-1 to TRBJ2-1; 10 nucleotides match TRBD2. Germline CDR1 and CDR2: SGHRS and YFSETQ. V gave up 3 bases and J gave up 0 bases; unmatched junction bases: 6. This CDR3 comprises 17 residues.

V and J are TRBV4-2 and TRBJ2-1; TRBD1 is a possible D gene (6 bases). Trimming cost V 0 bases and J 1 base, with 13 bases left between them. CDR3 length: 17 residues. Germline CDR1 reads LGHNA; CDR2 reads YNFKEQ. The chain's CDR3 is CASSQDLDRLSYNEQFF. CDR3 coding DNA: TGTGCCAGCAGCCAAGATCTAGACAGGTTGTCCTACAATGAGCAGTTCTTC.

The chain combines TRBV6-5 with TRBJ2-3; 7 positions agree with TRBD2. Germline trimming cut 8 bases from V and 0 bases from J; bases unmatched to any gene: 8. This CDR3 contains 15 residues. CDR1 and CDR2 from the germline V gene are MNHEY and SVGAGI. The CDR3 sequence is CASPPLAVSTDTQYF. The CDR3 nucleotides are TGTGCCAGCCCCCCCCTAGCGGTTAGCACAGATACGCAGTATTTT.

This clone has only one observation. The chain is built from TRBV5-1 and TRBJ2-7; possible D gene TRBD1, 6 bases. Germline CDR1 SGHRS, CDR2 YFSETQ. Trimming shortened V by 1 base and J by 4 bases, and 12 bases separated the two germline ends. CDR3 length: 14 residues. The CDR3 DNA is TGCGCCAGCAGCTTGAGTCCAGGGGCTTACGAGCAGTACTTC. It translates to CASSLSPGAYEQYF.

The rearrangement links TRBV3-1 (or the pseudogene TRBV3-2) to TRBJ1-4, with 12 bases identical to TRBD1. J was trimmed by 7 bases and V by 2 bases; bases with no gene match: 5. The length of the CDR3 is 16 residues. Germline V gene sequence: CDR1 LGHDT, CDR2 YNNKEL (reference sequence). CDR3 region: CASSQPGQGAPEKLFF. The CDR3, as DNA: TGTGCCAGCAGCCAACCGGGACAGGGGGCGCCTGAAAAACTGTTTTTT.

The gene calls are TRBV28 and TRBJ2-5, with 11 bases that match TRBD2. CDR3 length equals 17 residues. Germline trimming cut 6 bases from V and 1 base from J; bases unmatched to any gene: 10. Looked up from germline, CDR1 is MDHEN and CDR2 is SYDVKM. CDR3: CASSYTSGSVFQETQYF. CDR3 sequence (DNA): TGTGCCAGCAGCTACACTAGCGGGAGCGTCTTCCAAGAGACCCAGTACTTC.

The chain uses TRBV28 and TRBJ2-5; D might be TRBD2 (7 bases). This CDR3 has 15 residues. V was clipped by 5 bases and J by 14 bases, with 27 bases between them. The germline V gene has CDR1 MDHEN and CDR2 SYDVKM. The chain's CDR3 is CASSTIHRGGGTNYF. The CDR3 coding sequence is TGTGCCAGCAGTACGATTCATAGGGGGGGTGGGACAAATTACTTC.

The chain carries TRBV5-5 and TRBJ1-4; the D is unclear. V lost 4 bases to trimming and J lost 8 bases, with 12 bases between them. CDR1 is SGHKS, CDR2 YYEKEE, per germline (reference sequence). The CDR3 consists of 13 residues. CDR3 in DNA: TGTGCCAGCAGCCAAGAATGGGCGGAAAAACTGTTTTTT. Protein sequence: CASSQEWAEKLFF.

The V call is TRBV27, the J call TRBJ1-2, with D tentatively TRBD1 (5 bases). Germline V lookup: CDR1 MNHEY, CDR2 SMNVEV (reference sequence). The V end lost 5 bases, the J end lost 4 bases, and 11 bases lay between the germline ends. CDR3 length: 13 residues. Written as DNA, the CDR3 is TGTGCCAGCAGTGATGACAGCCTCTATGGCTACACCTTC. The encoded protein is CASSDDSLYGYTF.

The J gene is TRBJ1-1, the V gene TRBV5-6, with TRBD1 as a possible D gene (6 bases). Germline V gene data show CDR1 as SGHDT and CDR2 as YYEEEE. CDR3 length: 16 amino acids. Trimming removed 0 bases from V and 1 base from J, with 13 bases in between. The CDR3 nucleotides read TGTGCCAGCAGCTTGGACCCGACAGGTGCGAACACTGAAGCTTTCTTT. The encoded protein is CASSLDPTGANTEAFF. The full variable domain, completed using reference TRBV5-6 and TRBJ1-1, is DAGVTQSPTHLIKTRGQQVTLRCSPKSGHDTVSWYQQALGQGPQFIFQYYEEEERQRGNFPDRFSGHQFPNYSSELNVNALLLGDSALYLCASSLDPTGANTEAFFGQGTRLTVV.

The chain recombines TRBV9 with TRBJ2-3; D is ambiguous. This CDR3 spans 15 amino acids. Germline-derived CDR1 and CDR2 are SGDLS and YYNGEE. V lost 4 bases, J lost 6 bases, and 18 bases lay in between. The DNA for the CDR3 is TGTGCCAGCAGCCCCACCCTAGTTGGCTCGGATACGCAGTATTTT. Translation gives CASSPTLVGSDTQYF.

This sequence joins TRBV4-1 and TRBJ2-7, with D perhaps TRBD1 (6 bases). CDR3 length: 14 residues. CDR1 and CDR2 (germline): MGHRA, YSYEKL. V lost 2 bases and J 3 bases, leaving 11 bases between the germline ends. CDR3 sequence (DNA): TGCGCCAGCAGCCAAAAGGACAGTGTCTACGAGCAGTACTTC. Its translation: CASSQKDSVYEQYF.

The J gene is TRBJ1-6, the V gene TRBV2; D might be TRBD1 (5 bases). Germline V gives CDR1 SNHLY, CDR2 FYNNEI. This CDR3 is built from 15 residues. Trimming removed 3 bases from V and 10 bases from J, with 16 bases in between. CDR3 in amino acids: CASSDSGQGRSPLHF. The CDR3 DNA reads TGTGCCAGCAGTGACTCTGGGCAGGGTCGATCACCCCTCCACTTT.

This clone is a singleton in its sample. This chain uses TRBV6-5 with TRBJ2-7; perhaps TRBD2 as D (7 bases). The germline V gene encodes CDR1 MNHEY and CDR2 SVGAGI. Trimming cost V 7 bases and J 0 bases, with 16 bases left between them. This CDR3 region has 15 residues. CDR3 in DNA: TGTGCCAGCACCAAGGGGGGGGCAAGCTCCTACGAGCAGTACTTC. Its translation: CASTKGGASSYEQYF.

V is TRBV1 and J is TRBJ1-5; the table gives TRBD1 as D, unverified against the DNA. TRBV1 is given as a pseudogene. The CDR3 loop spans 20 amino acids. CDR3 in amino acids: CTSSHFAGTVRSASNQPQHF. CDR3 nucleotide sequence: TGCACCAGCAGCCATTTCGCCGGGACAGTTCGGTCGGCGAGCAATCAGCCCCAGCATTTT.

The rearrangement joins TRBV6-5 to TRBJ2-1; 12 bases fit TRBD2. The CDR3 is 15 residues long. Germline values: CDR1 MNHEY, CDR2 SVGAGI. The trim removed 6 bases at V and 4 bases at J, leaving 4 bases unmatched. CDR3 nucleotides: TGTGCCAGCAGGATACTAGCGGGAGGTTACAATGAGCAGTTCTTC. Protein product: CASRILAGGYNEQFF.